A single sample gave rise to the 20 T cell receptor beta chains below, sequenced in a study of blood T cell repertoires in COVID-19 (dated by TCRdb to about 2020). The protocol used for the library was the immunoSEQ multiplex PCR assay. TCRdb obtained this table from immuneACCESS and retained in-frame rearrangements with V and J assigned. These tables miss some clones; where compared with another copy, unresolved V genes account for less than half of the shortfall, and the remainder is unexplained. A total of under 300,000 clones appear in this sample, 85% to 90% of them only once. The ten top clones hold over 9.5% of the sample. The material sequenced was peripheral blood. These TCRs come from a woman between 25 and 40 years old with COVID-19, enrolled during active disease.

The V call is TRBV4-1, the J call TRBJ2-5, with 7 bases aligning to TRBD2. The CDR3 length is 15 residues. The germline V gene encodes CDR1 MGHRA and CDR2 YSYEKL. J lost 2 bases, V lost 1 base, and 4 bases had no gene match. The CDR3 DNA reads TGCGCCAGCAGCCAAGGCGGCGGGGGACAAGAGACCCAGTACTTC. Translation: CASSQGGGGQETQYF.

This clone came up once. J is TRBJ1-2 and V is TRBV6-4; 8 bases line up with TRBD1. There are 14 residues in the CDR3. Germline V gives CDR1 MRHNA, CDR2 SNTAGT. V dropped 0 bases and J dropped 7; count of bases not matched to a gene: 4. DNA for the CDR3: TGTGCCAGCAGTGACTCGGCAGGGGGCTTTGGCTACACCTTC. It encodes CASSDSAGGFGYTF.

This sequence joins TRBV19 and TRBJ1-1; perhaps TRBD1 as D (5 bases). Trimming stripped 3 bases from V and 5 bases from J, with 16 bases between. The CDR3 totals 15 residues. CDR1 is LNHDA and CDR2 is SQIVND in the germline V gene (reference sequence). CDR3 region: CASSMFQGGWTEAFF. CDR3 bases: TGTGCCAGTAGTATGTTCCAGGGTGGTTGGACTGAAGCTTTCTTT.

CDR3 nucleotides: TGTGCCAGCCGCCATACTATAGACTACGAGCAGTACTTC. Its translation: CASRHTIDYEQYF. V is TRBV6-6 and J is TRBJ2-7; D remains ambiguous. Germline CDR1 reads MNHNY; CDR2 reads SVGAGI (reference sequence). This CDR3 comprises 13 residues. V was shortened by 8 bases and J by 3 bases, with 14 bases between the two germline ends.

This chain joins TRBV5-6 and TRBJ2-2, with 7 bases identical to TRBD1. Germline loops: CDR1 SGHDT, CDR2 YYEEEE. The CDR3 sequence is 15 residues long. With V trimmed by 1 base and J by 5 bases, 5 bases remained unmatched. The CDR3 loop is CASSLPGTETGELFF. CDR3 bases: TGTGCCAGCAGCTTGCCCGGGACAGAGACCGGGGAGCTGTTTTTT.

The V and J genes are TRBV12-5 and TRBJ1-1; the D gene is possibly TRBD1 (5 bases). The CDR3 has 17 residues. The V end lost 2 bases, the J end lost 0 bases, and 16 bases lay between the germline ends. Germline V gene lookup returns CDR1 LGHNT and CDR2 FRNRAP. This chain's CDR3 is CASGLPPEGVMNTEAFF. CDR3 sequence (DNA): TGTGCTAGTGGTTTGCCCCCTGAAGGGGTGATGAACACTGAAGCTTTCTTT.

The V call is TRBV4-2, the J call TRBJ2-3, with 7 positions matching TRBD2. The CDR3 spans 16 residues. The V gene's germline CDR1 is LGHNA and CDR2 YNFKEQ. J was trimmed by 5 bases and V by 3 bases; bases with no gene match: 11. CDR3 bases: TGTGCCAGCAGCCATGAATGGCGGGGGTATGAAGATACGCAGTATTTT. Translation gives CASSHEWRGYEDTQYF.

The chain is built from TRBV5-4 and TRBJ2-5; tentatively, D is TRBD2 (5 bases). Trimming cost V 0 bases and J 3 bases, with 9 bases left between them. Germline V lookup: CDR1 SGHNT, CDR2 YYREEE (reference sequence). The CDR3 consists of 14 residues. The CDR3 reads CASSLGTVKETQYF. CDR3 sequence (DNA): TGTGCCAGCAGCTTGGGGACTGTGAAAGAGACCCAGTACTTC.

The chain combines TRBV5-1 with TRBJ2-5, with D perhaps matching TRBD1 (7 bases). V was clipped by 2 bases and J by 2 bases, with 13 bases between them. CDR1 is SGHRS, CDR2 YFSETQ, per germline. CDR3 length: 15 amino acids. CDR3 in DNA: TGCGCCAGCAGCTTTGCGTCAGGGGGGCAAGAGACCCAGTACTTC. It translates to CASSFASGGQETQYF. The full variable domain, rest sourced from reference TRBV5-1 and TRBJ2-5, is KAGVTQTPRYLIKTRGQQVTLSCSPISGHRSVSWYQQTPGQGLQFLFEYFSETQRNKGNFPGRFSGRQFSNSRSEMNVSTLELGDSALYLCASSFASGGQETQYFGPGTRLLVL.

The rearrangement links TRBV7-2 to TRBJ2-5; 12 bases are a match to TRBD2. CDR3 length: 18 residues. Germline V gene lookup returns CDR1 SGHTA and CDR2 FQGNSA. The junction had 17 bases not matched to a gene; V was cut back by 5 bases and J by 7 bases. The CDR3 region has the DNA TGTGCCAGCAGCCCTAGACTAGCGGGGGCGCTCCATGATGGGACCCAGTACTTC. Translation: CASSPRLAGALHDGTQYF.

This clone was found a few times. The same CDR3 can be traced to other DNA sequences in this sample. The chain is built from TRBV5-1 and TRBJ2-3; 10 bases fit TRBD2. Trimming took 1 base from V and 3 from J; bases not matched to a gene: 2. The length of the CDR3 is 15 residues. Germline V gives CDR1 SGHRS, CDR2 YFSETQ. CDR3: CASSLSSGGTDTQYF. The CDR3 bases are TGCGCCAGCAGCTTGTCTAGCGGGGGAACAGATACGCAGTATTTT.

The chain uses TRBV7-2 and TRBJ2-7, with 8 positions matching TRBD2. This CDR3 is built from 15 residues. Germline V gene data show CDR1 as SGHTA and CDR2 as FQGNSA. With 4 bases clipped from V and 6 bases from J, the junction kept 11 bases outside the gene matches. CDR3 coding DNA: TGTGCCAGCAGCTATTGGGGTGCGGGGGGCGGCGAGCAGTACTTC. This gives the protein CASSYWGAGGGEQYF.

The J gene is TRBJ1-1, the V gene TRBV18; D ambiguous. Trimming took 6 bases from V and 1 from J, leaving 6 bases between them. The germline CDR1 and CDR2 sequences are KGHSH and LQKENI. This CDR3 has 12 amino acids. Here the CDR3 DNA reads TGTGCCAGCTCGCACAGGAACACTGAAGCTTTCTTT. Residues: CASSHRNTEAFF.

The chain links TRBV28 to TRBJ2-7, with 10 bases aligning to TRBD2. The V and J ends lost 1 base and 7 bases, in that order; junction bases with no gene match: 7. Looked up from germline, CDR1 is MDHEN and CDR2 is SYDVKM. The CDR3 is 15 amino acids. The CDR3 sequence is CASSLSSGGPGEQYF. DNA of the CDR3: TGTGCCAGCAGTTTATCTAGCGGGGGCCCGGGGGAGCAGTACTTC.

The gene calls are TRBV7-9 and TRBJ2-7; the D gene is possibly TRBD1 (6 bases). Germline V CDR1 and CDR2: SEHNR, FQNEAQ (reference sequence). Between the trimmed V and J ends, which lost 1 base and 6 bases, there was a span of 7 bases. The CDR3 consists of 12 residues. The CDR3 here is CASSLDRAEQYF. CDR3 DNA sequence: TGTGCCAGCAGCTTAGACAGGGCCGAGCAGTACTTC.

The genes are TRBV27 and TRBJ1-2, with 7 positions matching TRBD1. Germline CDR1 and CDR2: MNHEY and SMNVEV (reference sequence). This CDR3 has 17 amino acids. V shed 1 base, J shed 0 bases, and the junction held 8 bases outside the gene matches. The CDR3 DNA reads as TGTGCCAGCAGTTTATTGTCAGGGGGAGGTTCTAACTATGGCTACACCTTC. Translated, it gives CASSLLSGGGSNYGYTF.

CDR3 nucleotide sequence: TGCGCCAGCAGCTTGGACAGGGTGGACATTCAGTACTTC. This gives the protein CASSLDRVDIQYF. This chain links TRBV5-1 with TRBJ2-4, with D possibly matching TRBD1 (6 bases). V was clipped by 0 bases and J by 8 bases, with 9 bases between them. Germline V CDR1 and CDR2: SGHRS, YFSETQ. There are 13 residues in the CDR3.

CDR3 sequence reads: CASSRSPLTDTQYF. DNA of the CDR3: TGTGCCAGTAGTCGTTCTCCTCTCACAGATACGCAGTATTTT. The V call is TRBV19, the J call TRBJ2-3, with D uncertain. The CDR3 loop spans 14 amino acids. Trimming removed 5 bases from V and 2 bases from J, with 11 bases in between. CDR1 LNHDA and CDR2 SQIVND come from the germline V gene (reference sequence).

V is TRBV2 and J is TRBJ2-5, with a weak D call TRBD1 (6 bases). The germline gives CDR1 SNHLY, CDR2 FYNNEI. The CDR3 length is 15 residues. Trimming removed 3 bases at V and 2 bases at J, with 13 bases between. The CDR3 DNA reads TGTGCCAGCAGTGAGGCTGAGACAGGTCAAGAGACCCAGTACTTC. It encodes CASSEAETGQETQYF.

The V call is TRBV18, the J call TRBJ1-5; D may be TRBD1 (6 bases). This CDR3 region has 14 residues. V lost 6 bases and J 6 bases, leaving 15 bases between the germline ends. CDR1 is KGHSH and CDR2 is LQKENI in the germline V gene. Written as DNA, the CDR3 is TGTGCCAGCTCCCAACAGGGAAACGGTCAGCCCCAGCATTTT. As protein: CASSQQGNGQPQHF.